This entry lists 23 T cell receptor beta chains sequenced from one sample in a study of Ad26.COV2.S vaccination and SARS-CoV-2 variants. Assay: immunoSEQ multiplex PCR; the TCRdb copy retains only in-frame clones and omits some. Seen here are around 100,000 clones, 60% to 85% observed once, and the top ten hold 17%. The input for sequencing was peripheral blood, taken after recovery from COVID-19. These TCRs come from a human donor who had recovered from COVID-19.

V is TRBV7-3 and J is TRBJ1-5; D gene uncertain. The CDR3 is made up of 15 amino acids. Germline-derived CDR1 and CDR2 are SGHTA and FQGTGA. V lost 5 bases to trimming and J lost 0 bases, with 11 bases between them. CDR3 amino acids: CASSPWRSSNQPQHF. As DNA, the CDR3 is TGTGCCAGCAGCCCTTGGCGGAGTAGCAATCAGCCCCAGCATTTT. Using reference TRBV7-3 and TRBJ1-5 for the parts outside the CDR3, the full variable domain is GAGVSQTPSNKVTEKGKYVELRCDPISGHTALYWYRQSLGQGPEFLIYFQGTGAADDSGLPNDRFFAVRPEGSVSTLKIQRTERGDSAVYLCASSPWRSSNQPQHFGDGTRLSIL.

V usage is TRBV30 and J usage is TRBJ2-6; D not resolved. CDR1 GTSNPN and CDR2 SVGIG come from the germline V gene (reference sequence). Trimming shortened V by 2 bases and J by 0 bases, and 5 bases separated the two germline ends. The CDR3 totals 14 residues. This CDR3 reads CAWSNRSGANVLTF. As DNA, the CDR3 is TGTGCCTGGAGTAACCGCTCTGGGGCCAACGTCCTGACTTTC.

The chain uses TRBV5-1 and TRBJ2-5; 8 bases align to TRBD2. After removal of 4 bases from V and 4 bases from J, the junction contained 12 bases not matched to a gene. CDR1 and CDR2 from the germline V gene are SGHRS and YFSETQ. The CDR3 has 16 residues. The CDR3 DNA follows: TGCGCCAGCAGCCCAGCCGGGACTAGAGTCGGAGAGACCCAGTACTTC. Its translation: CASSPAGTRVGETQYF.

The CDR3 here is CASSPGAALKNTEAFF. CDR3 DNA: TGTGCCAGCAGCCCCGGGGCGGCACTAAAGAACACTGAAGCTTTCTTT. The chain has TRBV7-2 and TRBJ1-1; a weak D match, TRBD1 (5 bases). CDR3 length: 16 amino acids. Germline CDR1 and CDR2: SGHTA and FQGNSA. Deletions cut 5 bases from V and 1 base from J, with 17 bases between.

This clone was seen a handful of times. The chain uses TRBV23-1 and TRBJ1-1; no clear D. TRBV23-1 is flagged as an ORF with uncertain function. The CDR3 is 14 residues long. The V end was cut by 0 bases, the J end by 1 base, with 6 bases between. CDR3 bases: TGCGCCAGCAGTCAATCTGAGCCGAACACTGAAGCTTTCTTT. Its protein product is CASSQSEPNTEAFF.

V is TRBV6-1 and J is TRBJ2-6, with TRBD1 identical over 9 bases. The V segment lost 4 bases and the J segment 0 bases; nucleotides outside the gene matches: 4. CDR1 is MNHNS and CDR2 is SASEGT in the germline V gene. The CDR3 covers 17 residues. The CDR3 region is CASSAGQGYSGANVLTF. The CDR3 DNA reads TGTGCCAGCAGTGCGGGACAGGGATACTCTGGGGCCAACGTCCTGACTTTC.

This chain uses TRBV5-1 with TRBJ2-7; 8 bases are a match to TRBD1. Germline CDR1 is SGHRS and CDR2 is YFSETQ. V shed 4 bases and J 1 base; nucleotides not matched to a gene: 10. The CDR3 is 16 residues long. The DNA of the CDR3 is TGCGCCAGCAGCCCGCAGGGGGCCGGGCTATCCTACGAGCAGTACTTC. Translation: CASSPQGAGLSYEQYF. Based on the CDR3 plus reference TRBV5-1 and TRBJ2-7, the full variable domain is KAGVTQTPRYLIKTRGQQVTLSCSPISGHRSVSWYQQTPGQGLQFLFEYFSETQRNKGNFPGRFSGRQFSNSRSEMNVSTLELGDSALYLCASSPQGAGLSYEQYFGPGTRLTVT.

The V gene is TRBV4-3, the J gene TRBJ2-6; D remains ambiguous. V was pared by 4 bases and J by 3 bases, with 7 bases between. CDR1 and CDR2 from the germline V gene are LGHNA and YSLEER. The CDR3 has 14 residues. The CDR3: CASSPGDGANVLTF. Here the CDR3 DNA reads TGCGCCAGCAGCCCCGGCGATGGGGCCAACGTCCTGACTTTC.

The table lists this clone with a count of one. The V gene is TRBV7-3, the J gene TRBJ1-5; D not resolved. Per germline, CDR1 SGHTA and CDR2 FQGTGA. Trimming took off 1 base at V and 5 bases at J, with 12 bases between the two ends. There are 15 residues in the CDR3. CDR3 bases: TGTGCCAGCAGCTTAAATTCCCTCGGGGATCAGCCCCAGCATTTT. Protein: CASSLNSLGDQPQHF.

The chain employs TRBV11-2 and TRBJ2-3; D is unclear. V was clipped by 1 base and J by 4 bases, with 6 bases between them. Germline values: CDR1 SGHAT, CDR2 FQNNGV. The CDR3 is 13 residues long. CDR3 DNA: TGTGCCAGCAGCTTAGGAGTGGCAGATACGCAGTATTTT. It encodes CASSLGVADTQYF.

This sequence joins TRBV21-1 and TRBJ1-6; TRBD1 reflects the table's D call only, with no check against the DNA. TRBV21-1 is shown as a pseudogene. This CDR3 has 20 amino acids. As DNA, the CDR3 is TGTGCCAGCACGTCCGGGACAGAGGCAGTAAAAAGCTCCTATAATTCACCCCTCCACTTT. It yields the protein CASTSGTEAVKSSYNSPLHF.

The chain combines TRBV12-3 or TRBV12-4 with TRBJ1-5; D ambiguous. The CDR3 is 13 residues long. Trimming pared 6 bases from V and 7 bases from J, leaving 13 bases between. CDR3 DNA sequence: TGTGCCAGCAGCCAGAACTCAGGCCAGCCCCAGCATTTT. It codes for CASSQNSGQPQHF.

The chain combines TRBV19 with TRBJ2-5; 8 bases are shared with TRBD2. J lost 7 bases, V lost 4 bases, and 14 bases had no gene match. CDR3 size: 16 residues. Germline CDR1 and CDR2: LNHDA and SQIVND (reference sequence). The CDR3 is CASSNNGGALRRTQYF. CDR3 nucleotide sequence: TGTGCCAGTAGTAACAACGGGGGGGCCTTGAGGAGGACCCAGTACTTC.

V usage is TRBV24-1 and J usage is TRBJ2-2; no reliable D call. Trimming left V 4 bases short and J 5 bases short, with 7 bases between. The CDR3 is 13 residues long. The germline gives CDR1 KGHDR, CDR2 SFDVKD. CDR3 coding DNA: TGTGCCACCAGTGACAGGCCGACCGGGGAGCTGTTTTTT. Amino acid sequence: CATSDRPTGELFF.

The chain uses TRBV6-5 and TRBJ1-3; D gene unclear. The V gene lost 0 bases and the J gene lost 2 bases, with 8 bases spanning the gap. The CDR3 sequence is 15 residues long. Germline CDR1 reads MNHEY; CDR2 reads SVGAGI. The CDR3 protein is CASSYSQVPGNTIYF. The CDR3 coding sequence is TGTGCCAGCAGTTACTCACAAGTCCCTGGAAACACCATATATTTT.

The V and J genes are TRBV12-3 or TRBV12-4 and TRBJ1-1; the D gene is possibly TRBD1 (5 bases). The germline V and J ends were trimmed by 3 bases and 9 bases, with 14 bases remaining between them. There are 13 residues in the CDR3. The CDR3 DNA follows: TGTGCCAGCAGTTTTTCAGGGAATGTGAAAGCTTTCTTT. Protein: CASSFSGNVKAFF.

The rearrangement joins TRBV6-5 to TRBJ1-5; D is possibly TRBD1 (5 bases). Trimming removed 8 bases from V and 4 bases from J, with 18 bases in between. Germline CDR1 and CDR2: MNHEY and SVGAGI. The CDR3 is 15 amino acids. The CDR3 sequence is CASRGGGILNQPQHF. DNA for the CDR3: TGTGCCAGCCGGGGCGGGGGAATTCTGAATCAGCCCCAGCATTTT.

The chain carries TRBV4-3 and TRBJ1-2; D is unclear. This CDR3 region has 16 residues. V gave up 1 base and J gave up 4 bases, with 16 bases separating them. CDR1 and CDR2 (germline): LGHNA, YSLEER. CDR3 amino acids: CASSQAAGYEGYGYTF. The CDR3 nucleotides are TGCGCCAGCAGCCAAGCGGCCGGGTATGAGGGCTATGGCTACACCTTC.

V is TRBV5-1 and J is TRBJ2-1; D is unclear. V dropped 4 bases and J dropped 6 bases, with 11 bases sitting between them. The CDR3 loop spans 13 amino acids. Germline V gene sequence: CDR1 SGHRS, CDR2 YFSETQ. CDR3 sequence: CASSRTPGNEQFF. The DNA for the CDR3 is TGCGCCAGCAGCCGAACACCGGGCAATGAGCAGTTCTTC.

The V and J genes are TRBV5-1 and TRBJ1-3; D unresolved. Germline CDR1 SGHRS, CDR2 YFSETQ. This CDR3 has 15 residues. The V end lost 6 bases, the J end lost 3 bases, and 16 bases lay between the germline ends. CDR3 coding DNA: TGCGCCAGCACCCTCGACGGGAGCTTTGGAAACACCATATATTTT. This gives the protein CASTLDGSFGNTIYF.

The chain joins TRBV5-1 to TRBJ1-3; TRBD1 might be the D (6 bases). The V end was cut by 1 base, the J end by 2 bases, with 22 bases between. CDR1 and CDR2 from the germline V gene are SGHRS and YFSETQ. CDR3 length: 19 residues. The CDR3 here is CASSLRGTTNTKAGNTIYF. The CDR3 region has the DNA TGCGCCAGCAGCTTGAGGGGGACAACAAATACTAAGGCTGGAAACACCATATATTTT.

As DNA, the CDR3 is TGTGCCAGCAGTGAATTCTGGGGTAACGAGCAGTACTTC. This codes for CASSEFWGNEQYF. The chain employs TRBV6-1 and TRBJ2-7, with unresolved D. V dropped 2 bases and J dropped 5 bases, with 10 bases sitting between them. The CDR3 totals 13 residues. Germline V gene lookup returns CDR1 MNHNS and CDR2 SASEGT.

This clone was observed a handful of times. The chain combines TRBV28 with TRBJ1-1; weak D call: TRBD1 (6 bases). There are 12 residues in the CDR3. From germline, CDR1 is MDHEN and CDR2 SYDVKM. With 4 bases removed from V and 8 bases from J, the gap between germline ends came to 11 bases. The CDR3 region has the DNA TGTGCCAGCAGTTCCCTTGACAGGGAAGCTTTCTTT. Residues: CASSSLDREAFF.